This T cell receptor (beta chain) was profiled in a study of blood T cell repertoires in COVID-19. Study in general: Researchers got acute and convalescent COVID-19 samples from the United States, Italy and Spain. PBMCs, B-cell-depleted T cells, or T cells were the source of the cDNA or gDNA that made up the material.

Authors' data handling: Reference gene primer amplification gave estimated nucleated cell counts. Clones were read by immunoSEQ multiplex PCR, and TCRdb kept only the in-frame ones, dropping some. From that table come the V and J calls and clone size; the DNA was used to work out D and trimming. The repertoire holds 75,000 to 80,000 clones, with around 89% as singletons. V was cut by 4 bases and J by 7 bases, with 9 bases left in between. This CDR3 contains 12 residues. CDR1 is SGHTS and CDR2 is YDEGEE in the germline V gene. Specimen: peripheral blood. The chain links TRBV5-8 to TRBJ1-5; the D gene is possibly TRBD1 (5 bases). This clonotype was obtained from a human donor in a cohort sampled during active COVID-19. The CDR3, as DNA: TGTGCCAGCAGCCCCCGACAGCAGCCCCAGCATTTT. It is translated as CASSPRQQPQHF. The variable domain in full, completed from reference TRBV5-8 and TRBJ1-5, reads EAGVTQSPTHLIKTRGQQATLRCSPISGHTSVYWYQQALGLGLQFLLWYDEGEERNRGNFPPRFSGRQFPNYSSELNVNALELEDSALYLCASSPRQQPQHFGDGTRLSIL.